This T cell receptor beta chain is drawn from a study of blood T cell repertoires in COVID-19. Overall study context: Samples representing acute and convalescent COVID-19 were sourced from the United States, Italy and Spain. In each case, the material was cDNA or gDNA derived from T cells, B-cell-depleted T cells, or PBMCs.

It was during active infection that Seattle patients were enrolled and then longitudinally followed. This CDR3 comprises 15 residues. CDR1 SGHDT and CDR2 YYEEEE come from the germline V gene. V was pared by 1 base and J by 11 bases, with 21 bases between. Original data processing: Nucleated cell counts were estimated from reference gene primer amplification. This table comes from immunoSEQ multiplex PCR, and its TCRdb copy is limited to in-frame clones, with some not included. The DNA gave D and trimming, while V, J and clone size come from that table. The sample shows about 200,000 clones, 85% of them seen only once.

Sequencing was carried out using peripheral blood. The chain combines TRBV5-6 with TRBJ1-1, with D hard to call. This sequence originates from a person aged 70 to 85 with COVID-19, enrolled during active disease. The CDR3 DNA follows: TGTGCCAGCAGCTTGAATTGGAACTCCCCCGGGGTGGCTTTCTTT. This translates into CASSLNWNSPGVAFF.